This TCR beta chain was identified in a study of shared clonotypes between healthy human individuals. Study results and caveats: Clonotype sharing among donors, it was expected, would be affected by sequencing depth.

Measured with immunoSEQ multiplex PCR; TCRdb has only the in-frame clones, and not every one. The table lists about 490,000 clones, around 85% of them singletons. All of the donors resided in Nashville, Tennessee, and each was a Caucasian adult. As for this clone: The target antigen is unknown.

The receptor was isolated from a woman in her thirties or forties in good health. Some clones in this sample may be carry-over from other donors' samples. Input material: PBMCs.

This CDR3 is CAWNRQGNGEKLFF. The CDR3 DNA follows: TGTGCCTGGAACCGACAGGGAAACGGTGAAAAACTGTTTTTT. The chain uses TRBV30 and TRBJ1-4, with 7 bases aligning to TRBD1. The CDR3 spans 14 residues. Germline trimming cut 4 bases from V and 7 bases from J; bases unmatched to any gene: 9. CDR1 GTSNPN and CDR2 SVGIG come from the germline V gene (reference sequence).